Sequencing of this TCR beta chain was carried out in a study of blood T cell repertoires in COVID-19 (dated by TCRdb to about 2020). Regarding the research as a whole: Samples covering the acute and convalescent phases of COVID-19 were provided by collaborators in the United States, Italy and Spain. The material from the prospective study consisted of cDNA or gDNA derived from T cells, B-cell-depleted T cells, or PBMCs. Subjects who had been exposed to COVID-19, were actively infected with it, or had recovered from it provided the deeply sampled blood TCRbeta repertoires that made up the dataset. A freely available public database, intended as a resource for researchers studying the immune response to SARS-CoV-2, is where the repertoires were released. The samples were drawn from two sources: the first 160 participants of the ongoing ImmuneRACE study, and approximately 1,300 subjects contributed by 6 global collaborators. A de-identified subject ID, COVID-19 status, age in years and sex were almost always included in the sample metadata. Where available, HLA class I and class II types were obtained from metadata supplied by the sample provider rather than from assay-based typing.

TCRbeta CDR3 regions were amplified from genomic DNA using the immunoSEQ Assay, a bias-controlled multiplex PCR. Per the original workflow: The number of nucleated cells in each sample was estimated from the amplification of reference gene primers within the assay. To quantify the absolute abundance of each unique TCRbeta CDR3 rearrangement, sequence reads were collapsed and filtered. For each sample, productive Simpson clonality was calculated as the square root of Simpson's diversity index over productive rearrangements. Entries here come from immuneACCESS through TCRdb and include only in-frame sequences with V and J called. Some clones fail to appear in such tables; in the studies checked, an unresolved V gene covers under half of the shortfall, and the cause of the remainder is unknown. From that table come the V and J calls and clone size; the DNA was used to work out D and trimming. This sample gives about 270,000 clones in total; 86% of them show up just once. The leading ten clones occupy roughly 5.2% of the sample.

In regard to this clone: It has no known antigen specificity. Per-nucleotide qualities are absent, and no much larger clonotype sits a single base away.

At one collaborating source in Seattle, patients were enrolled during active infection and were followed longitudinally through the course of disease. Each collaborating institution followed its own protocols to collect whole blood in K2EDTA tubes. For TCRbeta analysis, collaborator samples were shipped as frozen whole blood, as isolated PBMCs, or as DNA extracted from either sample type. The germline V gene (reference sequence) supplies CDR1 SEHNR and CDR2 FQNEAQ. Spanning cysteine to phenylalanine, the CDR3 consists of 15 amino acids. The sequence is cut down to CDR3 DNA, 45 bases in frame from base 1. The junction carries 12 bases between V and J, which are trimmed by 6 bases and 0 bases respectively. Study-wide conclusions, independent of this receptor: The amount of clinical and demographic metadata varied by source and participant and was provided uncurated.

The chain was built from TRBV7-9 and TRBJ1-5; no D gene can be assigned with confidence. Sample: peripheral blood. The origin of this receptor is a woman aged 80 or over with COVID-19, enrolled during active disease. The CDR3: CASRPDGDSNQPQHF. Read as DNA, the sequence is TGTGCCAGCAGGCCCGACGGAGATAGCAATCAGCCCCAGCATTTT. With all but the CDR3 taken from the reference TRBV7-9 and TRBJ1-5 genes, the full variable domain is: DTGVSQNPRHKITKRGQNVTFRCDPISEHNRLYWYRQTLGQGPEFLTYFQNEAQLEKSRLLSDRFSAERPKGSFSTLEIQRTEQGDSAMYLCASRPDGDSNQPQHFGDGTRLSIL.